The entry below describes one TCR beta chain. Its antigen is still unknown. The sample belongs to a study of PD-1 blockade in classical Hodgkin lymphoma. All patients relapsed after autologous stem cell transplantation, and brentuximab vedotin exposure varied. Notes on the study in general: Complete responders matched newly diagnosed patients in baseline diversity. It was reported that newly diagnosed patients had less baseline TCR diversity than healthy donors.

Produced via immunoSEQ multiplex PCR; TCRdb's table is partial and in-frame only. The sample records 95,000 to 100,000 clones, 75% to 90% being singletons. The CDR3 is made up of 15 amino acids. V was clipped by 5 bases and J by 0 bases, with 12 bases between them. The germline CDR1 and CDR2 sequences are MNHEY and SMNVEV (reference sequence). The chain joins TRBV27 to TRBJ2-3; no reliable D call. Specimen: peripheral blood mononuclear cells (PBMCs), collected before the second cycle of nivolumab. This TCR was recovered from a human donor with classical Hodgkin lymphoma. The CDR3 region is CASSPRASSTDTQYF. CDR3 nucleotide sequence: TGTGCCAGCAGTCCTAGAGCCTCTAGCACAGATACGCAGTATTTT.